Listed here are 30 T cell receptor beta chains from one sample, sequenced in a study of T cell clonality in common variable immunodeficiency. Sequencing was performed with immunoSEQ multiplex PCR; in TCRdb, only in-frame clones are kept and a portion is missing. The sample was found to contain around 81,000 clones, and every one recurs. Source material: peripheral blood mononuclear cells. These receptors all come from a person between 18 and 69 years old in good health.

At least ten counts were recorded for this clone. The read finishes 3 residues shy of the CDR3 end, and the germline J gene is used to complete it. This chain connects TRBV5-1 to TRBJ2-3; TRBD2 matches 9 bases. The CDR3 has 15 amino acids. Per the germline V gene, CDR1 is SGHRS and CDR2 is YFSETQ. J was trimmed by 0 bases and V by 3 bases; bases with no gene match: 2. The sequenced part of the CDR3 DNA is TGCGCCAGCAGCTCGACTAGCGGAAGCACAGATACG. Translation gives CASSSTSGSTDT. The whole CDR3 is CASSSTSGSTDTQYF.

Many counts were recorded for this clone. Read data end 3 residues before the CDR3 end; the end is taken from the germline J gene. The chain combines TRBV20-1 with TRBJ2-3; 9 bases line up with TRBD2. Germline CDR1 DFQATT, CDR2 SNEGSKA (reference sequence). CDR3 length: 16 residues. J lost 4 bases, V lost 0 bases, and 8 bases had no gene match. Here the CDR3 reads CSARDRVSGSADTQYF. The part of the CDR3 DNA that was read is TGCAGTGCTAGAGATCGCGTTAGCGGGAGCGCAGATACG.

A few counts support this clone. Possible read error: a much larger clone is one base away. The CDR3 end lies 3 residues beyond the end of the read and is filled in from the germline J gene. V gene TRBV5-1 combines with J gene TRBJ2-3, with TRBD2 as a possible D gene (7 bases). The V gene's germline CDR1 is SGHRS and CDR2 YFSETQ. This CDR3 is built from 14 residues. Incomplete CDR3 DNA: TGCGCCAGCAGCTGGGAGGGGGAAGGAGAGACG. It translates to CASSWEGEGET. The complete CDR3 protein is CASSWEGEGETQYF.

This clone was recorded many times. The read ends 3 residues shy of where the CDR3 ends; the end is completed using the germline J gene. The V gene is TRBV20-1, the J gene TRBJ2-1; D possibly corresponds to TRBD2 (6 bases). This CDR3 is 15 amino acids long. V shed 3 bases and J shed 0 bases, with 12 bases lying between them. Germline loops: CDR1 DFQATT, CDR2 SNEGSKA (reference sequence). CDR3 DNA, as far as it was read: TGCAGTGCTAGGGGACTCTATGACTCCTACAATGAG. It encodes CSARGLYDSYNE. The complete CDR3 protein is CSARGLYDSYNEQFF.

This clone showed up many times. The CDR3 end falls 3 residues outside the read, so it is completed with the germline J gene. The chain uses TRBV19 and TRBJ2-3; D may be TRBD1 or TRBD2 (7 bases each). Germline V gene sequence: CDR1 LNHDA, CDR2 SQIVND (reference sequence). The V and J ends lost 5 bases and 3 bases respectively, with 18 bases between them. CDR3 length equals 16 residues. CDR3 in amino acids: CASSVEGGGFTDTQYF. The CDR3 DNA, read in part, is TGTGCCAGTAGTGTTGAGGGAGGGGGCTTTACAGATACG.

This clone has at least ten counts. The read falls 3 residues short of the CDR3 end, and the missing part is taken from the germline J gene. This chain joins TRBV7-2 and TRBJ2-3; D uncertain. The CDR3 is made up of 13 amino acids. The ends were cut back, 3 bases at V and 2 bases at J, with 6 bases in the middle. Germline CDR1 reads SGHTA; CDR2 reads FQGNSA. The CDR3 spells CASSFQFTDTQYF. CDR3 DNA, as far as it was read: TGTGCCAGCAGCTTCCAGTTCACAGATACG.

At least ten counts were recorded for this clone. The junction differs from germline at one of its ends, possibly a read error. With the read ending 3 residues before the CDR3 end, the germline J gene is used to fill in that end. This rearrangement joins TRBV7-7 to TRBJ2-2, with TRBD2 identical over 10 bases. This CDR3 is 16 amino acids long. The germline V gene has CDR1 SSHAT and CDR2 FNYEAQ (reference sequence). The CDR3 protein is CASSFAAGGPTGELFF. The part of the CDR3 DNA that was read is TGTGCTAGCAGCTTTGCAGCGGGAGGGCCCACCGGGGAG.

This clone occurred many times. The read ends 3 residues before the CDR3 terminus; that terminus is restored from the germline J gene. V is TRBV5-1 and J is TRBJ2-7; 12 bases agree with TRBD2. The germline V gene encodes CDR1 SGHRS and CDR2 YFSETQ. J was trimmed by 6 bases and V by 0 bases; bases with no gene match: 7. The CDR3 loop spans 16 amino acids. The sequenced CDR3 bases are TGCGCCAGCAGCTTGGGCCTAGCGGGAGGGCCCTCCGAG. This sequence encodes CASSLGLAGGPSE. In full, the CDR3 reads CASSLGLAGGPSEQYF.

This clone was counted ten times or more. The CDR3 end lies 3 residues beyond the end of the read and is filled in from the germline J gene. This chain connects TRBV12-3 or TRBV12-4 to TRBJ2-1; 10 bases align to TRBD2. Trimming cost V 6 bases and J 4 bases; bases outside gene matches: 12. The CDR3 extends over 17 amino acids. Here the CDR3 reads CASSHPSGSSLYNEQFF. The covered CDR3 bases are TGTGCCAGCAGCCACCCTAGCGGGAGCTCCCTTTACAATGAG.

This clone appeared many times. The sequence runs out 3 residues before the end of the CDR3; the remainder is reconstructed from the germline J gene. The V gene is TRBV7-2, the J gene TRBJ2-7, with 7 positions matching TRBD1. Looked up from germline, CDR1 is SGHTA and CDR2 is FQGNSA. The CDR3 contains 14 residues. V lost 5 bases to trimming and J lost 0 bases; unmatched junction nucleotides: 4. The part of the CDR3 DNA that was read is TGTGCCAGCAGCCCCACAGGGGTCTCCTACGAG. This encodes CASSPTGVSYE. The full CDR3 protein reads CASSPTGVSYEQYF. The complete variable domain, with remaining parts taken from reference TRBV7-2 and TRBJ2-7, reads GAGVSQSPSNKVTEKGKDVELRCDPISGHTALYWYRQSLGQGLEFLIYFQGNSAPDKSGLPSDRFSAERTGGSVSTLTIQRTQQEDSAVYLCASSPTGVSYEQYFGPGTRLTVT.

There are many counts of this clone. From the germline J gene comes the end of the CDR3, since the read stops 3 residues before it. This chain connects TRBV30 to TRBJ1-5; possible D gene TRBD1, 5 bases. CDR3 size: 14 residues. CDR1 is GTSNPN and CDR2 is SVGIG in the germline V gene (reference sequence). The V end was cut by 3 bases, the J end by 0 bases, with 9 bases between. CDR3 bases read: TGTGCCTGGAGGGGGGGGAATAGCAATCAGCCC. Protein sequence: CAWRGGNSNQP. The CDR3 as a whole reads CAWRGGNSNQPQHF. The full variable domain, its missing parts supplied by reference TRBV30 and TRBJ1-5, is SQTIHQWPATLVQPVGSPLSLECTVEGTSNPNLYWYRQAAGRGLQLLFYSVGIGQISSEVPQNLSASRPQDRQFILSSKKLLLSDSGFYLCAWRGGNSNQPQHFGDGTRLSIL.

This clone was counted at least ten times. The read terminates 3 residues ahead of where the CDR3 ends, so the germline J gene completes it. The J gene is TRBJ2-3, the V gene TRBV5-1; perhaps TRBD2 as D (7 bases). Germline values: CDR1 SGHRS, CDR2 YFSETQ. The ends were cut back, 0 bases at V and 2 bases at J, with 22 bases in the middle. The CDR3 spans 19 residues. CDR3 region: CASSLAGGRAISLTDTQYF. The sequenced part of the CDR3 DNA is TGCGCCAGCAGCTTGGCCGGGGGGCGCGCCATCTCTCTCACAGATACG. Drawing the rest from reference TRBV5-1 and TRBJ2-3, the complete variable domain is KAGVTQTPRYLIKTRGQQVTLSCSPISGHRSVSWYQQTPGQGLQFLFEYFSETQRNKGNFPGRFSGRQFSNSRSEMNVSTLELGDSALYLCASSLAGGRAISLTDTQYFGPGTRLTVL.

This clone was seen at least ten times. The CDR3: CASSLDSTPTDTQYF. The part of the CDR3 DNA that was read is TGTGCCAGCAGCTTGGACAGTACGCCTACTGATACG. The V and J genes are TRBV5-6 and TRBJ2-3; D is undetermined. The CDR3 end is not reached by the read, which stops 3 residues before it; the germline J gene fills it in. Trimming took off 0 bases at V and 6 bases at J, with 14 bases between the two ends. The CDR3 is 15 amino acids. Germline V gene sequence: CDR1 SGHDT, CDR2 YYEEEE.

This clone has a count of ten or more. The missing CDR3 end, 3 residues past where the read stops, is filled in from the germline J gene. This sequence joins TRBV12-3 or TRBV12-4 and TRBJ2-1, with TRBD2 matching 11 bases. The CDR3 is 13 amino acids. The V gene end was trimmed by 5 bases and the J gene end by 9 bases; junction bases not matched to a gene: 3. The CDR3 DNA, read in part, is TGTGCCAGCAGTCCGGGACTAGCGGTTGAG. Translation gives CASSPGLAVE. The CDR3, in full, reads CASSPGLAVEQFF.

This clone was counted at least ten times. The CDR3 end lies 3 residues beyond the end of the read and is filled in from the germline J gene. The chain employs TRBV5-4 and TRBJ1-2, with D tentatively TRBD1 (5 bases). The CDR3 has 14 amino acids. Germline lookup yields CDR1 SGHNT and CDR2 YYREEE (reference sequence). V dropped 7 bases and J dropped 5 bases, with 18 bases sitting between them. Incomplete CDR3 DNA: TGTGCCAGCGCGGGGGGACTCCTAGCTTATGGC. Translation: CASAGGLLAYG. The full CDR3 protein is CASAGGLLAYGYTF.

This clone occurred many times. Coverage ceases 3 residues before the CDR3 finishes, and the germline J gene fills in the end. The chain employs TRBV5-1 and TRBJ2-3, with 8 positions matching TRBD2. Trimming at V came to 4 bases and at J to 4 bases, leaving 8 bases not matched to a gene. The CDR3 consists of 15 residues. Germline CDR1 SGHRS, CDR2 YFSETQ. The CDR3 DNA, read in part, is TGCGCCAGCAGCCGGAGCGGGAGTCCTCCAGATACG. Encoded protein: CASSRSGSPPDT. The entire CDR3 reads CASSRSGSPPDTQYF.

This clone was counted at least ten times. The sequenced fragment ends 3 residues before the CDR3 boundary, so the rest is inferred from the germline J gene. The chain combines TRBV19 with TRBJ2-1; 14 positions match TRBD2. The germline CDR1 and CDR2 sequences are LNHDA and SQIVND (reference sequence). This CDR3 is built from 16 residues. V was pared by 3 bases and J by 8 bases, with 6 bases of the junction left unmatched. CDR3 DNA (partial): TGTGCCAGTAGTATCCCTGGACTAGCGGGGGGCTATGAG. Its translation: CASSIPGLAGGYE. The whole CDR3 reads CASSIPGLAGGYEQFF.

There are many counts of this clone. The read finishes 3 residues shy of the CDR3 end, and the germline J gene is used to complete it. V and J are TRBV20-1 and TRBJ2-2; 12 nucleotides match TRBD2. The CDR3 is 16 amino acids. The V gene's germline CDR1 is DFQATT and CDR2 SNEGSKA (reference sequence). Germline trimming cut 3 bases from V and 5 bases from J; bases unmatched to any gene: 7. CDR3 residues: CSASPPGLAGTGELFF. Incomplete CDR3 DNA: TGCAGTGCTAGCCCGCCCGGACTAGCGGGAACCGGGGAG.

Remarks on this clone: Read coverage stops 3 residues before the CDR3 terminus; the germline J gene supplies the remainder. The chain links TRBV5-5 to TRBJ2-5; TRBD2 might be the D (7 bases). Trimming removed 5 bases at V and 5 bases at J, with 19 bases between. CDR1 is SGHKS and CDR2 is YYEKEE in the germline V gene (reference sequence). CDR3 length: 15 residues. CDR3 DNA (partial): TGTGCCAGCAGACGGAGGGGGGGCGGAGGGGAGACC. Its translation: CASRRRGGGGET. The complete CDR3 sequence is CASRRRGGGGETQYF.

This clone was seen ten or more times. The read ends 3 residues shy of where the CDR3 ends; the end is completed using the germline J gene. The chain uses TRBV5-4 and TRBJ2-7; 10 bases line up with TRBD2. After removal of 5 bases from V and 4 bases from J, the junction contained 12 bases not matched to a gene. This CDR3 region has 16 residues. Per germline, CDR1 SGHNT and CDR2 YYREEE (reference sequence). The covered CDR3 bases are TGTGCCAGCAGTCCCGTAGCGGGAGGAGGGGTTTACGAG. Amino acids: CASSPVAGGGVYE. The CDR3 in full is CASSPVAGGGVYEQYF. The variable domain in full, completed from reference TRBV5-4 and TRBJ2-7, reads ETGVTQSPTHLIKTRGQQVTLRCSSQSGHNTVSWYQQALGQGPQFIFQYYREEENGRGNFPPRFSGLQFPNYSSELNVNALELDDSALYLCASSPVAGGGVYEQYFGPGTRLTVT.

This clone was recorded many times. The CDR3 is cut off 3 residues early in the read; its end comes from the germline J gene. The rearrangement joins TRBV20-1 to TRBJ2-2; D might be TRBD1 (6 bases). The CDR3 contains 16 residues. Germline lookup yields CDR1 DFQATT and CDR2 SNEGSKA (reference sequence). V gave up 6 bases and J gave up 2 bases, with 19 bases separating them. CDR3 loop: CSANDPGHANTGELFF. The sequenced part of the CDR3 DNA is TGCAGTGCCAACGACCCGGGACACGCCAACACCGGGGAG.

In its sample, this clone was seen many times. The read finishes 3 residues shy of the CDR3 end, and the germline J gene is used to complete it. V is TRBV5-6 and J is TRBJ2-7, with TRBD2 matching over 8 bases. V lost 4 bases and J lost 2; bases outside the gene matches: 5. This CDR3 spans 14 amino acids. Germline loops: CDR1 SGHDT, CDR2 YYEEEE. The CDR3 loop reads CASSQAGVAYEQYF. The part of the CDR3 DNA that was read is TGTGCCAGCAGCCAAGCGGGAGTGGCCTACGAG.

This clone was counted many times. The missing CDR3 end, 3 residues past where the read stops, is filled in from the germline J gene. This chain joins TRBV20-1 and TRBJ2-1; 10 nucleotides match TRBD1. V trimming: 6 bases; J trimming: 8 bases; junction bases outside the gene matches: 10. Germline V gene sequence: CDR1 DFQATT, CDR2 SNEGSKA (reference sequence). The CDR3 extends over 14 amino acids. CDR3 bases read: TGCAGTGCCCCCGGGACAGGGGTTGGTCATGAG. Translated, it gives CSAPGTGVGHE. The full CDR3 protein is CSAPGTGVGHEQFF.

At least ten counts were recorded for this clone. The CDR3 bases that were read are TGTGCCAGCAGGAACTTCCAAATTAATGAG. Its translation: CASRNFQINE. The whole CDR3 reads CASRNFQINEQFF. This chain joins TRBV6-2 or TRBV6-3 and TRBJ2-1; D not resolved. The read terminates 3 residues ahead of where the CDR3 ends, so the germline J gene completes it. Trimming shortened V by 6 bases and J by 7 bases, and 13 bases separated the two germline ends. The length of the CDR3 is 13 residues. From germline, CDR1 is MNHEY and CDR2 SVGEGT.

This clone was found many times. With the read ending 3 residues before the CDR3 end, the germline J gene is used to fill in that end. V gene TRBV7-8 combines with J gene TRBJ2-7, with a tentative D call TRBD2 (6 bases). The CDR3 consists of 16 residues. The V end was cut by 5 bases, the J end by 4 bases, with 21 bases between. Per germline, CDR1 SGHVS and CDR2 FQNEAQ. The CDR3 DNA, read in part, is TGTGCCAGCAGCCCCGGGGGTCGACTTATTGGGTACGAG. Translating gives CASSPGGRLIGYE. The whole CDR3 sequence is CASSPGGRLIGYEQYF.

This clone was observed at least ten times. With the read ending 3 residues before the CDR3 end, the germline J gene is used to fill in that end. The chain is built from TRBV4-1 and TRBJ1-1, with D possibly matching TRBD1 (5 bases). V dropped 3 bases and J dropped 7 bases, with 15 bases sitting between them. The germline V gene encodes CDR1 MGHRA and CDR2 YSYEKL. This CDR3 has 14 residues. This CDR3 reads CASSHTGLTVEAFF. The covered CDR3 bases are TGCGCCAGCAGCCACACCGGCCTGACAGTTGAA.

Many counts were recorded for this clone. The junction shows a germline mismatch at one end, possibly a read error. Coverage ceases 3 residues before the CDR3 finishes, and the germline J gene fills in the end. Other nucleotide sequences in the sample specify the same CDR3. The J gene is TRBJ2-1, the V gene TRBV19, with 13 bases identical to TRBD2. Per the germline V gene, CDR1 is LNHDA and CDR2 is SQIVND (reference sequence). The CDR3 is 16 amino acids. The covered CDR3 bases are TGTGCCAGCAGTAGGCGGACTAGCGGGAGAGGCAATGAG. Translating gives CASSRRTSGRGNE. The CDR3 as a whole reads CASSRRTSGRGNEQFF. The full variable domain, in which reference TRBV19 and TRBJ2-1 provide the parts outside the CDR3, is DGGITQSPKYLFRKEGQNVTLSCEQNLNHDAMYWYRQDPGQGLRLIYYSQIVNDFQKGDIAEGYSVSREKKESFPLTVTSAQKNPTAFYLCASSRRTSGRGNEQFFGPGTRLTVL.

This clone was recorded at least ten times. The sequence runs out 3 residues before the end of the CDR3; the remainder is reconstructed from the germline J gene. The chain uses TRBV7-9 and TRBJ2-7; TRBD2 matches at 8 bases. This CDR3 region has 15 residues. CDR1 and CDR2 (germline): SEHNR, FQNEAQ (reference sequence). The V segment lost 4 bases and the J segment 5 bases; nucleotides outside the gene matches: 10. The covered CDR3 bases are TGTGCCAGCAGCTCCTCCACGGGGGGGCTCAACGAG. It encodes CASSSSTGGLNE. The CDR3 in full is CASSSSTGGLNEQYF.

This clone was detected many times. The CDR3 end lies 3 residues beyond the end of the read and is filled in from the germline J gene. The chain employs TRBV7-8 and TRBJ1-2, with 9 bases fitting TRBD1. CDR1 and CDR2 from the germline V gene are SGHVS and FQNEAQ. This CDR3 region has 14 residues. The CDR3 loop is CASSSRDRVVGYTF. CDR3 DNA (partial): TGTGCCAGCAGCTCCCGGGACAGGGTGGTAGGC.

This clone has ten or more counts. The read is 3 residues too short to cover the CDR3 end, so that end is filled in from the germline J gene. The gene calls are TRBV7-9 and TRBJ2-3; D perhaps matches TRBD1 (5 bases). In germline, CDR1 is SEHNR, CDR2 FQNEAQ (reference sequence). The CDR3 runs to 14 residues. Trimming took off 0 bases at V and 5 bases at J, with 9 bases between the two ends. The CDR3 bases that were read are TGTGCCAGCAGCTTAGCAGGGGCGAGAGATACG. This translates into CASSLAGARDT. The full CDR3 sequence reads CASSLAGARDTQYF.